This T cell receptor beta chain is drawn from a study of control samples from healthy donors and cancer patients. This clone was counted only a few times. Clones were sequenced by immunoSEQ multiplex PCR, and TCRdb holds only the in-frame ones, with some missing. The sample shows fewer than 65,000 clones, under 90% of them seen only once. The sample taken for sequencing was blood. The receptor was derived from a man aged 70 or older in good health.

CDR3 sequence reads: CASSPQWGTDTQYF. Here the CDR3 DNA reads TGTGCCAGCAGCCCTCAGTGGGGCACAGATACGCAGTATTTT. The gene calls are TRBV7-8 and TRBJ2-3; D ambiguous. CDR1 and CDR2 from the germline V gene are SGHVS and FQNEAQ. The CDR3 has 14 amino acids. The ends were cut back, 5 bases at V and 1 base at J, with 10 bases in the middle.